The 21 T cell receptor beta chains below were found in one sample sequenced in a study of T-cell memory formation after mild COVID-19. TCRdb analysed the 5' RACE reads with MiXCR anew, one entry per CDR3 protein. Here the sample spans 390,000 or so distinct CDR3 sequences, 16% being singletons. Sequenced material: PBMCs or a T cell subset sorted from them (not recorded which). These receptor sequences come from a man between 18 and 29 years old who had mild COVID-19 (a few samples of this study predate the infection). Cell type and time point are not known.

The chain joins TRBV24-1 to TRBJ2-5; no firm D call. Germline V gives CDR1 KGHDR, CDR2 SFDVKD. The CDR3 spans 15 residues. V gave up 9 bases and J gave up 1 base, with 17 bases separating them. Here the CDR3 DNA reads TGTGCCACCCTGACACCACGAAGAATCCAAGAGACCCAGTACTTC. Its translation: CATLTPRRIQETQYF.

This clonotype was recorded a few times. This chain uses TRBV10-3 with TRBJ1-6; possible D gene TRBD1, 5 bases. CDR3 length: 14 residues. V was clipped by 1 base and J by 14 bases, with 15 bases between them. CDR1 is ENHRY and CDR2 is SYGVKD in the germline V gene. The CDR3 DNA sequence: TGTGCCATCAGTGAGTGGGACGAGTCAGGGACCCTCCACTTT. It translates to CAISEWDESGTLHF.

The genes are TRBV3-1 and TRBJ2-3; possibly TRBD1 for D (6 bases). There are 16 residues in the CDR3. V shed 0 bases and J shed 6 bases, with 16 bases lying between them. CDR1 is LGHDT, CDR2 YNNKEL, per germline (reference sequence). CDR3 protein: CASSQEGAGASDTQYF. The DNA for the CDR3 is TGTGCCAGCAGCCAAGAGGGGGCCGGGGCCTCGGATACGCAGTATTTT.

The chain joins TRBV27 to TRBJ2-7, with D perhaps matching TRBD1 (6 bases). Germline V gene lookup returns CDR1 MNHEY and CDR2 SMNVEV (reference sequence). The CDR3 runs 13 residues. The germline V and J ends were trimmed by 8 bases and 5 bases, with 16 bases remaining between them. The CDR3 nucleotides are TGTGCCAGCGCCTTCCAGGACAGCAACGAGCAGTACTTC. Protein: CASAFQDSNEQYF.

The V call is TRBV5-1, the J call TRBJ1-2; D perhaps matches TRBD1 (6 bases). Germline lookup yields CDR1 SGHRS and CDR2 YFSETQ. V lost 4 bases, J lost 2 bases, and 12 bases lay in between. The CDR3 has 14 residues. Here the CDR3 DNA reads TGCGCCAGCAGCGCAGACAGGTGGAACTATGGCTACACCTTC. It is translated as CASSADRWNYGYTF.

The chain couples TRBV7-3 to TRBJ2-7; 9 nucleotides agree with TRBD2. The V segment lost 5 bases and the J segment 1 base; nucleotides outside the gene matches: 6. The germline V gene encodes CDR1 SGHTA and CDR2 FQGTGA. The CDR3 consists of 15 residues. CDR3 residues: CASSPASGASYEQYF. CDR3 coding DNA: TGTGCCAGCAGCCCCGCTAGCGGGGCGTCCTACGAGCAGTACTTC.

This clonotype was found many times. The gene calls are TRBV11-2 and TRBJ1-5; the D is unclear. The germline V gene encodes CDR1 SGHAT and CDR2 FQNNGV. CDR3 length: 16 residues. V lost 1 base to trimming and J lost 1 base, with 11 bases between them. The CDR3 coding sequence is TGTGCCAGCAGCTTAGGGGTCGGCGGGAGCAATCAGCCCCAGCATTTT. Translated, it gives CASSLGVGGSNQPQHF.

The CDR3 protein is CASSQTTGPEKNIQYF. The DNA of the CDR3 is TGTGCCAGCTCACAGACAACAGGGCCCGAAAAAAACATTCAGTACTTC. The V and J genes are TRBV18 and TRBJ2-4, with a possible D match to TRBD1 (6 bases). The CDR3 spans 16 residues. The germline V gene encodes CDR1 KGHSH and CDR2 LQKENI. The V end was cut by 4 bases, the J end by 4 bases, with 17 bases between.

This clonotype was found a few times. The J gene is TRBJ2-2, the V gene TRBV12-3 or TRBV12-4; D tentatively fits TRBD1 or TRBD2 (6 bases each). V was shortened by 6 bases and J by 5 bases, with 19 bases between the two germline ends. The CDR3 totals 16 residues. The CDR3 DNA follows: TGTGCCAGCAGCCGCAACCCGGGGGCAGGGACCGGGGAGCTGTTTTTT. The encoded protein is CASSRNPGAGTGELFF.

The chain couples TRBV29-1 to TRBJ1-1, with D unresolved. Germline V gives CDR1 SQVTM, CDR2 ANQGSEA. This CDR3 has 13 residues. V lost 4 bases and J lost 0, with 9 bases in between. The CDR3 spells CSVAGGLNTEAFF. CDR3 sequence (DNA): TGCAGCGTTGCGGGTGGTTTGAACACTGAAGCTTTCTTT.

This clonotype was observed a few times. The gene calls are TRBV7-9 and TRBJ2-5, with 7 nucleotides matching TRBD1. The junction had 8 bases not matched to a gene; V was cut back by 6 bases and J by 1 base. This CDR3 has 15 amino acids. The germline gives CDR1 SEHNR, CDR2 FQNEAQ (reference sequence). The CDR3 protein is CASSRQGQIQETQYF. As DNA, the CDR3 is TGTGCCAGCAGTCGACAGGGACAAATCCAAGAGACCCAGTACTTC.

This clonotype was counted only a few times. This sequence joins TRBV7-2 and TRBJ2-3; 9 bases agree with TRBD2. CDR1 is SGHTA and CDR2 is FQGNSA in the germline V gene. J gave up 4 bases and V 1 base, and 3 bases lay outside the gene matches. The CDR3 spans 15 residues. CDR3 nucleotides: TGTGCCAGCAGCTTAGGGACTAGCGTGGCAGATACGCAGTATTTT. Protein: CASSLGTSVADTQYF.

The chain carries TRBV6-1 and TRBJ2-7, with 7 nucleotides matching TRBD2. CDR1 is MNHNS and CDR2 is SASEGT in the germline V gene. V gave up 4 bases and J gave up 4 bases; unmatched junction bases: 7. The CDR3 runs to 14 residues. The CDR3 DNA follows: TGTGCCAGCAGTGTTCGGCGGGGGTATTACGAGCAGTACTTC. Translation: CASSVRRGYYEQYF.

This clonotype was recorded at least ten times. This CDR3 reads CASSATGSDYEQYF. The CDR3 DNA reads as TGTGCCAGCAGCGCGACAGGGTCAGACTACGAGCAGTACTTC. V and J are TRBV7-9 and TRBJ2-7; 7 positions match TRBD1. Germline V gene data show CDR1 as SEHNR and CDR2 as FQNEAQ (reference sequence). V lost 5 bases and J lost 3; bases outside the gene matches: 7. This CDR3 spans 14 amino acids.

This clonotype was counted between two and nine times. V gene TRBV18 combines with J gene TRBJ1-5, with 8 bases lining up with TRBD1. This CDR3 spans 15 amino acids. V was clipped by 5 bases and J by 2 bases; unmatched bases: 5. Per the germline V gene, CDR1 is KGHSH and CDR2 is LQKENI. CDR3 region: CASSGQGTGNQPQHF. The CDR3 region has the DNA TGTGCCAGCTCAGGACAGGGAACTGGCAATCAGCCCCAGCATTTT.

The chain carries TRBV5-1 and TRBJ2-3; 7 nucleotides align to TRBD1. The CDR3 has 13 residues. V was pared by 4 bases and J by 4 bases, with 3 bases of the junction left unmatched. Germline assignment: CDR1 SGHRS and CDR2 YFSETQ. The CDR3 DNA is TGCGCCAGCAGCGAACAGGGGTCAGATACGCAGTATTTT. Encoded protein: CASSEQGSDTQYF.

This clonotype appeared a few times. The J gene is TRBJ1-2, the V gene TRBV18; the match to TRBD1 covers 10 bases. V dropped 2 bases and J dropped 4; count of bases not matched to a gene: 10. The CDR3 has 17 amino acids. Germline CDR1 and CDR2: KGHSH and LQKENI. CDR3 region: CASSPTGTGERSYGYTF. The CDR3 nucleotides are TGTGCCAGCTCACCAACCGGGACAGGGGAGAGAAGCTATGGCTACACCTTC.

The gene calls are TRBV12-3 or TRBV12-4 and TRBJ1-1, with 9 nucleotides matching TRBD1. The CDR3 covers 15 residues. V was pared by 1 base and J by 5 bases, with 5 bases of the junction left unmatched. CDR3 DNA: TGTGCCAGCAGTTTAGGGGACAGGGTAATTACTGAAGCTTTCTTT. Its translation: CASSLGDRVITEAFF.

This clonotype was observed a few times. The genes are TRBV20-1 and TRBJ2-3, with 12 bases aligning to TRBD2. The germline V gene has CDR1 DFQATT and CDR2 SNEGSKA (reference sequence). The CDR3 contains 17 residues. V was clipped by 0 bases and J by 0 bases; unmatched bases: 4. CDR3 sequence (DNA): TGCAGTGCTAGAGAACTAGCGGGGGGCATAAGCACAGATACGCAGTATTTT. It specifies CSARELAGGISTDTQYF.

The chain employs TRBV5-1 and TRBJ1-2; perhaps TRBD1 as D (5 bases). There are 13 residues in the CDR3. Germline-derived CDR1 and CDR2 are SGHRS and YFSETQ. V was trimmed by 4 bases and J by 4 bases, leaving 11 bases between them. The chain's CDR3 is CASSRDGPYGYTF. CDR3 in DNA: TGCGCCAGCAGCCGGGACGGCCCCTATGGCTACACCTTC.

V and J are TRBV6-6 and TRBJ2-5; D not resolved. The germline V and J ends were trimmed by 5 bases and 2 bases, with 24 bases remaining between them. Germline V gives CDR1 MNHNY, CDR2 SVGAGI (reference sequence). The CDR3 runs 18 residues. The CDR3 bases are TGTGCCAGCAGTGTCCCTGTGGTCCGCATAACGTCTCAAGAGACCCAGTACTTC. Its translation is CASSVPVVRITSQETQYF.